The clone carrying this T cell receptor beta chain showed up just a few times. This entry is derived from a study of identical twins. TCRdb re-derived calls from the 5' RACE reads in MiXCR, one entry per CDR3 protein. This table has 100,000 to 110,000 distinct CDR3 sequences, about 6.1% appearing once. The clonotype comes from a woman in her forties or fifties in good health. What was sequenced was memory T cells sorted from blood.

Written as DNA, the CDR3 is TGTGCCAGCAGCTTCCTACTAGCGGGAAGGTACGAGCAGTACGTC. This gives the protein CASSFLLAGRYEQYV. The chain employs TRBV5-6 and TRBJ2-7, with 10 positions matching TRBD2. The CDR3 has 15 residues. Germline CDR1 reads SGHDT; CDR2 reads YYEEEE. V dropped 2 bases and J dropped 4; count of bases not matched to a gene: 6.